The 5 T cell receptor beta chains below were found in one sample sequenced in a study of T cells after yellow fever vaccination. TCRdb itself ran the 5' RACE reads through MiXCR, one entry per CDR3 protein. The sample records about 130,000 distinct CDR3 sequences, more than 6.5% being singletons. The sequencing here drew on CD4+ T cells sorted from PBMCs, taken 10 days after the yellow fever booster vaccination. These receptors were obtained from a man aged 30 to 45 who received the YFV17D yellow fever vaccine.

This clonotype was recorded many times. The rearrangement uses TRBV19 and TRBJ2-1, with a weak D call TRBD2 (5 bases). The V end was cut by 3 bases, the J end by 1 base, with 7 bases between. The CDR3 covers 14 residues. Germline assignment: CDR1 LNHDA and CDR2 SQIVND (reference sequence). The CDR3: CASSMTGSYNEQFF. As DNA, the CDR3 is TGTGCCAGTAGTATGACGGGATCCTACAATGAGCAGTTCTTC.

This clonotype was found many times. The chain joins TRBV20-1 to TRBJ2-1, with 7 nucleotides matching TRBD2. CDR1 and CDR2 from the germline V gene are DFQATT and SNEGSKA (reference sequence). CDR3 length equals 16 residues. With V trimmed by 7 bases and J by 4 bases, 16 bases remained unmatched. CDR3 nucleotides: TGCAGTGTGGCCCCAAAGATTGGAGCGGGGTACAATGAGCAGTTCTTC. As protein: CSVAPKIGAGYNEQFF.

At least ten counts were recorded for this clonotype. The CDR3 loop reads CASSLLAGGAETQYF. The DNA of the CDR3 is TGTGCCAGCAGCTTATTAGCGGGAGGGGCAGAGACCCAGTACTTC. The V call is TRBV7-3, the J call TRBJ2-5, with 11 bases that match TRBD2. Trimming removed 2 bases from V and 4 bases from J; junction bases left unmatched: 3. Germline V gives CDR1 SGHTA, CDR2 FQGTGA. The CDR3 runs to 15 residues.

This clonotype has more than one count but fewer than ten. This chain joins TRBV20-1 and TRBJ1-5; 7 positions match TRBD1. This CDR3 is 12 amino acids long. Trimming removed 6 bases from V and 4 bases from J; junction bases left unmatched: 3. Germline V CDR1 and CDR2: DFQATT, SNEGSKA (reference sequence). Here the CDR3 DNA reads TGCAGTGCCCTACAGGGGAATCAGCCCCAGCATTTT. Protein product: CSALQGNQPQHF.

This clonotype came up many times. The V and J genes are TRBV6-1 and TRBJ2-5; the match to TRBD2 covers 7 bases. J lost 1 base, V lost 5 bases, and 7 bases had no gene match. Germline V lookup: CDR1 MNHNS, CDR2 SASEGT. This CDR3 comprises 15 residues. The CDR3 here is CASSPYSGSQETQYF. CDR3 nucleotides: TGTGCCAGCAGTCCGTATAGCGGGTCCCAAGAGACCCAGTACTTC.